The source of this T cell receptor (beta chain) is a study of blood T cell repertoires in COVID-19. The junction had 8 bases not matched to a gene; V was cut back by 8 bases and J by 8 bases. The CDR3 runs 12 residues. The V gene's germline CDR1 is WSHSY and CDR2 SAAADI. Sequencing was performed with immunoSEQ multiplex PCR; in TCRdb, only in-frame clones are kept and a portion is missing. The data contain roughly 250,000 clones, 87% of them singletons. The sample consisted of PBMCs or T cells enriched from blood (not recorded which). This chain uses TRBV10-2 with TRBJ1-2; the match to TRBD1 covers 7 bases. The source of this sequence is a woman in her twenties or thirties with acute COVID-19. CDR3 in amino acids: CASGPTGSGYTF. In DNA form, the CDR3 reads TGCGCCAGCGGCCCGACAGGGAGCGGCTACACCTTC.